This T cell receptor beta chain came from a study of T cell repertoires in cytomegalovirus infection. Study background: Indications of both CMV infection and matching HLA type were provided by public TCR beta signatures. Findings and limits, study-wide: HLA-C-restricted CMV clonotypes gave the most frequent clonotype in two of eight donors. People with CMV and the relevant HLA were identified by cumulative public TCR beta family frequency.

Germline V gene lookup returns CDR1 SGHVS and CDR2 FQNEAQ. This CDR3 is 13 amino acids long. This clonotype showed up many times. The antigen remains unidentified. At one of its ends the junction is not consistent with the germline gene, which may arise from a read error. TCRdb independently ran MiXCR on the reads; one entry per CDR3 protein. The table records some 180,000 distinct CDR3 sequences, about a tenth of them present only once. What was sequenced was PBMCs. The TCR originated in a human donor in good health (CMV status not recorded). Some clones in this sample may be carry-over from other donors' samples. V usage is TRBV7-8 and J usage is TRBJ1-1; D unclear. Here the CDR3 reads CASRLGGNTEAFF. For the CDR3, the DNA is TGTGCCAGCCGCTTGGGAGGGAACACTGAAGCTTTCTTT.